This passage covers 13 T cell receptor beta chains from one sample sequenced in a study of blood T cell repertoires in COVID-19. TCRdb's table, derived via immunoSEQ multiplex PCR, lists solely in-frame clones and lacks some. Altogether roughly 81,000 clones are present, around 88% being singletons, with the ten largest covering 8.3%. Sequenced: peripheral blood. The receptors stem from a man aged 25 to 40 with acute or convalescent COVID-19.

The J gene is TRBJ1-2, the V gene TRBV19; tentative D call: TRBD1 (6 bases). Germline CDR1 LNHDA, CDR2 SQIVND (reference sequence). The CDR3 is 13 amino acids. Deletions cut 3 bases from V and 4 bases from J, with 9 bases between. CDR3 nucleotide sequence: TGTGCCAGTAGTATGAGGACAGTCTATGGCTACACCTTC. Translation gives CASSMRTVYGYTF. The variable domain in full, with the rest retrieved from reference TRBV19 and TRBJ1-2, is DGGITQSPKYLFRKEGQNVTLSCEQNLNHDAMYWYRQDPGQGLRLIYYSQIVNDFQKGDIAEGYSVSREKKESFPLTVTSAQKNPTAFYLCASSMRTVYGYTFGSGTRLTVV.

This rearrangement joins TRBV29-1 to TRBJ1-1; D gene uncertain. Trimming took off 3 bases at V and 1 base at J, with 9 bases between the two ends. CDR1 SQVTM and CDR2 ANQGSEA come from the germline V gene. The CDR3 extends over 13 amino acids. The chain's CDR3 is CSVEEMSNTEAFF. The CDR3 nucleotides are TGCAGCGTTGAGGAGATGTCGAACACTGAAGCTTTCTTT.

Comments on this clone: At one of its ends the junction is not consistent with the germline gene, which may arise from a read error. This chain uses TRBV2 with TRBJ2-7; a weak D match, TRBD1 (6 bases). This CDR3 spans 13 amino acids. Germline CDR1 SNHLY, CDR2 FYNNEI. CDR3 bases: TGTGCCAGCAGGGAAGGGACAAACTACGAGCAGTACTTC. Translating gives CASREGTNYEQYF.

V gene TRBV2 combines with J gene TRBJ2-1; TRBD2 aligns across 10 bases. CDR1 is SNHLY and CDR2 is FYNNEI in the germline V gene. This CDR3 comprises 16 residues. Losses at the gene ends were 4 bases for V and 2 bases for J; bases not matched to a gene: 5. The DNA of the CDR3 is TGTGCCAGCAGTGTCCTAGCGGGAGATGCCTACAATGAGCAGTTCTTC. Translated: CASSVLAGDAYNEQFF. Looking up the rest from reference TRBV2 and TRBJ2-1 gives the full variable domain: EPEVTQTPSHQVTQMGQEVILRCVPISNHLYFYWYRQILGQKVEFLVSFYNNEISEKSEIFDDQFSVERPDGSNFTLKIRSTKLEDSAMYFCASSVLAGDAYNEQFFGPGTRLTVL.

For this clone: The limits of the CDR3 on the DNA are not certain, so only TCRdb's listed CDR3 is given. The V call is TRBV27, the J call TRBJ2-7; whether TRBD1, the table's D call, matches the DNA was not checked. Per the germline V gene, CDR1 is MNHEY and CDR2 is SMNVEV (reference sequence). The CDR3 totals 13 residues, both ends included. Here the CDR3 reads CASSFGGGSIEYF.

This chain connects TRBV30 to TRBJ2-1; D possibly corresponds to TRBD2 (5 bases). Germline CDR1 reads GTSNPN; CDR2 reads SVGIG (reference sequence). Trimming pared 0 bases from V and 3 bases from J, leaving 12 bases between. This CDR3 is 15 amino acids long. In DNA, the CDR3 is TGTGCCTGGAGTGTACCGAGGGAGTACTACAATGAGCAGTTCTTC. Translating it yields CAWSVPREYYNEQFF.

The CDR3 DNA reads as TGTGCCAGCAGCCCCTCGGGGAGGGGGGATGAAAAACTGTTTTTT. Translating gives CASSPSGRGDEKLFF. This rearrangement joins TRBV6-5 to TRBJ1-4, with D possibly matching TRBD1 (6 bases). Germline CDR1 reads MNHEY; CDR2 reads SVGAGI. The V end was cut by 6 bases, the J end by 6 bases, with 17 bases between. This CDR3 spans 15 amino acids.

The rearrangement joins TRBV7-3 to TRBJ2-2; TRBD1 is a possible D gene (6 bases). Germline CDR1 reads SGHTA; CDR2 reads FQGTGA. Trimming removed 4 bases at V and 4 bases at J, with 16 bases between. CDR3 length: 16 residues. The CDR3 loop reads CASSSHRDISTGELFF. CDR3 DNA sequence: TGTGCCAGCAGCTCCCACCGGGACATTAGCACCGGGGAGCTGTTTTTT.

The genes are TRBV19 and TRBJ2-7; D is undetermined. The CDR3 runs 13 residues. The ends were cut back, 1 base at V and 6 bases at J, with 10 bases in the middle. CDR1 and CDR2 (germline): LNHDA, SQIVND (reference sequence). The CDR3 bases are TGTGCCAGTAGTATAGGTCTACAGAGCGAGCAGTACTTC. This encodes CASSIGLQSEQYF.

The V gene is TRBV11-2, the J gene TRBJ2-1, with TRBD2 matching over 9 bases. V lost 7 bases, J lost 6 bases, and 7 bases stayed unmatched. CDR1 SGHAT and CDR2 FQNNGV come from the germline V gene. The CDR3 is 14 amino acids. The CDR3 DNA reads as TGTGCCAGCAACGCCGGGACTAGCTTCAATGAGCAGTTCTTC. This sequence encodes CASNAGTSFNEQFF.

The J gene is TRBJ2-1, the V gene TRBV30; TRBD2 matches 7 bases. CDR1 and CDR2 from the germline V gene are GTSNPN and SVGIG (reference sequence). The CDR3 is 12 amino acids. V lost 5 bases and J lost 7; bases outside the gene matches: 5. The CDR3 nucleotides are TGTGCCTGGTGCGGGAGTAGGAATGAGCAGTTCTTC. This codes for CAWCGSRNEQFF.

V gene TRBV5-1 combines with J gene TRBJ2-6; D unresolved. V lost 6 bases, J lost 1 base, and 14 bases lay in between. Germline CDR1 SGHRS, CDR2 YFSETQ. The CDR3 runs 16 residues. The CDR3 is CASMRFKVSGANVLTF. The CDR3 region has the DNA TGCGCCAGCATGAGGTTCAAGGTTTCTGGGGCCAACGTCCTGACTTTC.

The V gene is TRBV6-4, the J gene TRBJ1-2; the D gene is possibly TRBD1 (5 bases). The CDR3 is 12 residues long. Trimming removed 7 bases at V and 5 bases at J, with 11 bases between. Germline values: CDR1 MRHNA, CDR2 SNTAGT. CDR3 sequence: CASNTGEYGYTF. CDR3 nucleotides: TGTGCCAGCAACACAGGAGAATATGGCTACACCTTC.